This is a list of T cell receptor beta chains from one sample in a study of cytomegalovirus exposure and HLA in healthy donors. Only in-frame clones appear in the TCRdb table, and some are missing; sequencing was by immunoSEQ multiplex PCR. The table records 85,000 to 130,000 clones, roughly 78% of them present only once. Sequencing was performed on PBMCs. Receptors originate from a middle-aged woman in good health and CMV-seronegative. The CDR3 runs from the conserved cysteine through the conserved F or W. D genes are given only for firm matches. A clone size is listed for some rows: how often the clone was seen (once, few, many), or a class if it is expanded.

clone size,V gene,CDR3 length,D gene,J gene,CDR3 protein,CDR3 DNA
.,TRBV6-6,16,TRBD1,TRBJ1-1,CASSSIGQGATTEAFF,TGTGCCAGCAGTTCAATCGGACAGGGGGCTACCACTGAAGCTTTCTTT
.,TRBV28,15,TRBD1,TRBJ2-2,CASSLTGGSSGELFF,TGTGCCAGCAGTTTGACAGGGGGATCCTCCGGGGAGCTGTTTTTT
.,TRBV27,19,TRBD2,TRBJ2-3,CASSFWTGVLAGSTDTQYF,TGTGCCAGCAGTTTCTGGACAGGAGTACTAGCGGGAAGCACAGATACGCAGTATTTT
.,TRBV11-1,13,TRBD1,TRBJ1-1,CASHRTGGLEAFF,TGTGCCAGCCACCGGACAGGGGGCCTTGAAGCTTTCTTT
.,TRBV6-5,13,.,TRBJ2-7,CASSYGRVYEQYF,TGTGCCAGCAGTTACGGCAGGGTCTACGAGCAGTACTTC
.,TRBV9,15,.,TRBJ2-7,CASSVAPGTSYEQYF,TGTGCCAGCAGCGTAGCCCCCGGGACTTCCTACGAGCAGTACTTC
.,TRBV28,15,.,TRBJ1-5,CASSPYRKINQPQHF,TGTGCCAGCAGTCCTTACAGGAAAATCAATCAGCCCCAGCATTTT
.,TRBV9,13,.,TRBJ1-2,CASSLRGGPGYTF,TGTGCCAGCAGCCTCCGAGGAGGGCCCGGCTACACCTTC
.,TRBV5-5,14,TRBD1,TRBJ1-5,CASSPGTVHQPQHF,TGTGCCAGCAGCCCGGGGACAGTCCATCAGCCCCAGCATTTT
.,TRBV6-5,16,.,TRBJ1-3,CASSYNRQRSGNTIYF,TGTGCCAGCAGTTACAACAGACAGCGCTCTGGAAACACCATATATTTT
.,TRBV15,15,.,TRBJ2-3,CATSGLGGSTDTQYF,TGTGCCACCAGCGGCTTGGGAGGCAGCACAGATACGCAGTATTTT
.,TRBV7-7,14,TRBD1,TRBJ1-4,CASSLGTGDGKLFF,TGTGCTAGCAGCTTAGGGACAGGGGACGGAAAACTGTTTTTT
.,TRBV27,14,TRBD2,TRBJ2-7,CANRPAGGTYEQYF,TGTGCCAACAGGCCAGCCGGGGGGACCTACGAGCAGTACTTC
.,TRBV15,16,TRBD2,TRBJ2-5,CATSRGSGTLRETQYF,TGTGCCACCAGCAGAGGTAGCGGGACCCTTCGAGAGACCCAGTACTTC
.,TRBV5-1,14,.,TRBJ1-4,CASSFGGGDEKLFF,TGCGCCAGCAGCTTCGGGGGAGGCGATGAAAAACTGTTTTTT
.,TRBV14,21,TRBD1,TRBJ2-5,CASSRQGAGFAAKAYQETQYF,TGTGCCAGCAGCCGACAGGGGGCGGGGTTCGCGGCCAAAGCGTACCAAGAGACCCAGTACTTC
.,TRBV7-2,13,.,TRBJ2-3,CASCRGATDTQYF,TGTGCCAGCTGTCGAGGAGCGACAGATACGCAGTATTTT
.,TRBV5-4,14,.,TRBJ2-2,CASSLGGSTGELFF,TGTGCCAGCAGCTTGGGAGGGTCCACCGGGGAGCTGTTTTTT
once,TRBV5-1,15,TRBD1,TRBJ2-7,CASSLDGTAGYEQYF,TGCGCCAGCAGCTTGGACGGGACAGCTGGCTACGAGCAGTACTTC
.,TRBV7-2,15,.,TRBJ1-3,CASSLNPPGGNTIYF,TGTGCCAGCAGCTTAAATCCACCAGGAGGAAACACCATATATTTT
.,TRBV6-6,13,.,TRBJ2-7,CANRAGPTYEQYF,TGTGCCAACCGCGCGGGGCCCACCTACGAGCAGTACTTC
.,TRBV13,13,.,TRBJ1-1,CASSRNEKTEAFF,TGTGCCAGCAGCCGCAACGAGAAAACTGAAGCTTTCTTT
.,TRBV5-8,14,.,TRBJ2-1,CASSLRSLGNEQFF,TGTGCCAGCAGCTTAAGGAGTCTGGGTAATGAGCAGTTCTTC
.,TRBV28,16,TRBD2,TRBJ2-7,CASSFGSSGRAVEQYF,TGTGCCAGCAGTTTTGGGTCTAGCGGGAGGGCCGTCGAGCAGTACTTC
few,TRBV29-1,13,.,TRBJ2-7,CSVQPTGSGEQYF,TGCAGCGTTCAACCTACAGGGTCCGGCGAGCAGTACTTC
.,TRBV7-2,15,TRBD1,TRBJ2-7,CASSTQQGRGYEQYF,TGTGCCAGCAGCACGCAACAGGGGAGAGGGTACGAGCAGTACTTC
.,TRBV19,15,.,TRBJ1-5,CASSIGVGAGQPQHF,TGTGCCAGTAGTATAGGAGTGGGGGCCGGTCAGCCCCAGCATTTT
.,TRBV6-5,15,TRBD1,TRBJ2-5,CASSYGTGGVETQYF,TGTGCCAGCAGTTACGGGACAGGGGGAGTCGAGACCCAGTACTTC
.,TRBV6-1,14,TRBD1,TRBJ1-5,CASNPGQSHQPQHF,TGTGCCAGCAACCCGGGACAGTCACATCAGCCCCAGCATTTT
.,TRBV18,14,.,TRBJ1-4,CASSPGRGSEKLFF,TGTGCCAGCTCACCGGGGAGAGGGTCCGAAAAACTGTTTTTT
.,TRBV4-1,14,.,TRBJ1-4,CASSPQGTNEKLFF,TGCGCCAGCAGCCCTCAGGGGACTAATGAAAAACTGTTTTTT
once,TRBV11-2,15,TRBD2,TRBJ2-1,CASSLVGTIYNEQFF,TGTGCCAGCAGCTTAGTCGGGACTATATACAATGAGCAGTTCTTC
.,TRBV5-4,13,TRBD1,TRBJ1-2,CASSLGDSGGYTF,TGTGCCAGCAGCTTGGGGGACAGTGGTGGCTACACCTTC
.,TRBV28,14,.,TRBJ1-3,CATLGGKAGNTIYF,TGTGCCACCCTGGGGGGAAAGGCCGGAAACACCATATATTTT
once,TRBV5-1,12,.,TRBJ2-1,CASSAQGSEQFF,TGCGCCAGCAGCGCACAGGGATCTGAGCAGTTCTTC
.,TRBV4-1,18,TRBD1,TRBJ1-1,CASSPRKGTGVGDTEAFF,TGCGCCAGCAGCCCAAGGAAAGGGACAGGGGTGGGCGACACTGAAGCTTTCTTT
few,TRBV19,14,TRBD1,TRBJ1-1,CASSMTGGITEAFF,TGTGCCAGTAGTATGACAGGGGGTATCACTGAAGCTTTCTTT
.,TRBV14,14,.,TRBJ1-2,CASSRNRDNYGYTF,TGTGCCAGCAGTCGTAACAGGGACAACTATGGCTACACCTTC
.,TRBV6-5,15,TRBD1,TRBJ1-2,CASSPRDRGGLGYTF,TGTGCCAGCAGTCCCCGGGACAGGGGAGGCTTAGGCTACACCTTC
.,TRBV15,15,TRBD2,TRBJ2-1,CATSRELAGNNEQFF,TGTGCCACCAGCAGAGAACTAGCGGGTAACAATGAGCAGTTCTTC
.,TRBV7-9,14,.,TRBJ2-3,CASSLGTNLDTQYF,TGTGCCAGCAGCTTAGGGACTAATTTAGATACGCAGTATTTT
.,TRBV19,13,.,TRBJ1-2,CASNPGTIHGYTF,TGTGCCAGTAACCCCGGGACAATCCATGGCTACACCTTC
.,TRBV5-5,13,TRBD1,TRBJ2-7,CASSRQGAYEQYF,TGTGCCAGCAGCCGCCAGGGGGCCTACGAGCAGTACTTC
.,TRBV27,14,TRBD1,TRBJ1-5,CASSFRGGWQPQHF,TGTGCCAGCAGTTTTAGAGGGGGCTGGCAGCCCCAGCATTTT
few,TRBV27,18,TRBD2,TRBJ2-2,CASSPRLAGDGNTGELFF,TGTGCCAGCAGTCCCAGACTAGCGGGAGATGGGAACACCGGGGAGCTGTTTTTT